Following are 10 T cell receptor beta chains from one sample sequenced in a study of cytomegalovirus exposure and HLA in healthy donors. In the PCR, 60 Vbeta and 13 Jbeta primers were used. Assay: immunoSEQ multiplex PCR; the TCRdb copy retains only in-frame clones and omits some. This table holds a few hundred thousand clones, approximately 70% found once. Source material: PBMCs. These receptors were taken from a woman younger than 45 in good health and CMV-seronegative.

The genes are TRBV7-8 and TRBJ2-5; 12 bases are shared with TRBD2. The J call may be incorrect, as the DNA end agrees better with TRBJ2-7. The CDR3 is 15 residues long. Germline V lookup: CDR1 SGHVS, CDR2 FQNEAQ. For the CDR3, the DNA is TGTGCCAGCAGCTTAGGACTAGCGGGGGCCTACGAGCAGTACTTC. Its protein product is CASSLGLAGAYEQYF.

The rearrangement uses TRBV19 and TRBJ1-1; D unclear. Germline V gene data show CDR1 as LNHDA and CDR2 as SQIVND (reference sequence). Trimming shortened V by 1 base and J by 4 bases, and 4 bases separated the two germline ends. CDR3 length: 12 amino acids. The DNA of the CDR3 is TGTGCCAGTAGTATAGGGCCCACTGAAGCTTTCTTT. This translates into CASSIGPTEAFF.

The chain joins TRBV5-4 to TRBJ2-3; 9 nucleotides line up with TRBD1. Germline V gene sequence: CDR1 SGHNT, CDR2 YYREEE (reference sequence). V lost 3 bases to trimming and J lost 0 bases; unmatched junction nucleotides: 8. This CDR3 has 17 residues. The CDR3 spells CASSSNTGGSSTDTQYF. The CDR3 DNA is TGTGCCAGCAGCTCCAATACAGGGGGCTCGAGCACAGATACGCAGTATTTT.

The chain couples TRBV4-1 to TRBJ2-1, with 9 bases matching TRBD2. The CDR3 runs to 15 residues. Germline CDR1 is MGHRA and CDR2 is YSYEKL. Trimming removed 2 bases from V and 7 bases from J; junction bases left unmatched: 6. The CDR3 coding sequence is TGCGCCAGCAGCCAAATTAGCGGGGGCAAAAATGAGCAGTTCTTC. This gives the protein CASSQISGGKNEQFF.

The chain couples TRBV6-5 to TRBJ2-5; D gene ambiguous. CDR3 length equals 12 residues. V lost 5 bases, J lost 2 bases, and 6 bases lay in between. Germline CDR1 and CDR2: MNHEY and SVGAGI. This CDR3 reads CASSPPQETQYF. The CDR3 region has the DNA TGTGCCAGCAGTCCCCCTCAAGAGACCCAGTACTTC.

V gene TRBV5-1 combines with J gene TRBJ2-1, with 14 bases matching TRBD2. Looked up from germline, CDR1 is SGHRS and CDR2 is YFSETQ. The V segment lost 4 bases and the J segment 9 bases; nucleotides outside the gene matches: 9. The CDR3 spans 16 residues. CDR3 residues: CASSGGTSGREGEQFF. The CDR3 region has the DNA TGCGCCAGCAGCGGGGGGACTAGCGGGAGAGAGGGTGAGCAGTTCTTC.

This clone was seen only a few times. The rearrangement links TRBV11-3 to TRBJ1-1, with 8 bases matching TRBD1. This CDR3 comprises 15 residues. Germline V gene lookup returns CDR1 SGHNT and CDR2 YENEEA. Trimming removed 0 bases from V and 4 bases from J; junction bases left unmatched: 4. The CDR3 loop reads CASSLDGQGGTEAFF. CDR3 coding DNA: TGTGCCAGCAGCTTAGATGGACAGGGAGGCACTGAAGCTTTCTTT.

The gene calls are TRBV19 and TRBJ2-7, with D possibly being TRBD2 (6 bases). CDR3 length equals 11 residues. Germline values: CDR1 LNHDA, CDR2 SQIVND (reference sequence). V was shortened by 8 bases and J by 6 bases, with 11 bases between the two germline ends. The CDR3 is CASGTAFEQYF. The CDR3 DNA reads TGTGCCAGTGGGACTGCTTTCGAGCAGTACTTC.

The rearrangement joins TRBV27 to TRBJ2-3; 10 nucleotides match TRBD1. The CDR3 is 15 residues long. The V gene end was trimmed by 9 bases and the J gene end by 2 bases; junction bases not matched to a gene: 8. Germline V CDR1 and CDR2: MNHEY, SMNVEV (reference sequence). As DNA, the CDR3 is TGTGCCAGTTCCTGGGGGACAGGGGTCACAGATACGCAGTATTTT. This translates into CASSWGTGVTDTQYF.

In nucleotides, the CDR3 is TGCAGCGTTGAGTTCGCTAGCGTTTACAATGAGCAGTTCTTC. This codes for CSVEFASVYNEQFF. This rearrangement joins TRBV29-1 to TRBJ2-1; perhaps TRBD2 as D (6 bases). The CDR3 is 14 amino acids. The V gene's germline CDR1 is SQVTM and CDR2 ANQGSEA. V lost 3 bases and J lost 4, with 13 bases in between.